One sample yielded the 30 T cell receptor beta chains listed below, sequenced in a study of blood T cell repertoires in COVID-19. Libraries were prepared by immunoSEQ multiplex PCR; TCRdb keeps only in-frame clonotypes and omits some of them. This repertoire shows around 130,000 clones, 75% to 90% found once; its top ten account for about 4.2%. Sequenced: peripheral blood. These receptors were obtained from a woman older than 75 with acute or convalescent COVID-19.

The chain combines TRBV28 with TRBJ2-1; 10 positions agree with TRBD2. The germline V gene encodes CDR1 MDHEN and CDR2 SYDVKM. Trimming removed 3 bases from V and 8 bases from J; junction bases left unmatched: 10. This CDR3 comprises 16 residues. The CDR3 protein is CASSLVLSGGAYEQFF. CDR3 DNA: TGTGCCAGCAGTTTGGTTCTGAGCGGGGGGGCGTATGAGCAGTTCTTC.

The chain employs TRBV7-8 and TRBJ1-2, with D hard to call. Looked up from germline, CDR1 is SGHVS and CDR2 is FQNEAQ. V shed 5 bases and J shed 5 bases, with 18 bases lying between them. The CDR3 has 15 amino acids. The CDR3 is CASSPARRTGYGYTF. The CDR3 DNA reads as TGTGCCAGCAGCCCAGCCAGGAGGACTGGGTATGGCTACACCTTC. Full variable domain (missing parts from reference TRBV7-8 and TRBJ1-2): GAGVSQSPRYKVAKRGQDVALRCDPISGHVSLFWYQQALGQGPEFLTYFQNEAQLDKSGLPSDRFFAERPEGSVSTLKIQRTQQEDSAVYLCASSPARRTGYGYTFGSGTRLTVV.

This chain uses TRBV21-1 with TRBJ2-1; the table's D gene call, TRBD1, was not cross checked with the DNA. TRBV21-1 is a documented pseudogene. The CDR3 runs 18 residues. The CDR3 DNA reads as TGTGCCAGCAGCAAAGCGATTTCCGGGACAGGACATTGGGATGAGCAGTTCTTC. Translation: CASSKAISGTGHWDEQFF.

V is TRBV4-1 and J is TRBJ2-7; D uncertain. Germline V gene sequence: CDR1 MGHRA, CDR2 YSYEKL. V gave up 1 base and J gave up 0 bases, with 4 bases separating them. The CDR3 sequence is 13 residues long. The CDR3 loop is CASSQVRSYEQYF. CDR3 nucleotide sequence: TGCGCCAGCAGCCAAGTCCGCTCCTACGAGCAGTACTTC.

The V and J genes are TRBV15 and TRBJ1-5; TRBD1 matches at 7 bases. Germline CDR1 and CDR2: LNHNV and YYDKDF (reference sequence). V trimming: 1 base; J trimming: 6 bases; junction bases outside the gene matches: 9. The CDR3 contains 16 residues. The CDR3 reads CATSRVYDRVGQPQHF. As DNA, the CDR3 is TGTGCCACCAGCAGAGTGTATGACAGGGTGGGTCAGCCCCAGCATTTT.

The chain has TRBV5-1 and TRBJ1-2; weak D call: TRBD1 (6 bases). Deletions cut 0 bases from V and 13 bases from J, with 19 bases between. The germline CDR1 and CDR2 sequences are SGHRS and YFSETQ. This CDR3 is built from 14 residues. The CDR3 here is CASSLGTVWGYSTF. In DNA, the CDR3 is TGCGCCAGCAGCTTGGGGACAGTTTGGGGGTACTCCACCTTC.

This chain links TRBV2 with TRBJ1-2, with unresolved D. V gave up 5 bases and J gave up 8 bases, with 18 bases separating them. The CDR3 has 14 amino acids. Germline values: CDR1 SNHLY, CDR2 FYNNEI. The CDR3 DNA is TGTGCCAGCAGTTTAGAGACCGGAGGAGGGGGCTACACCTTC. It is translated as CASSLETGGGGYTF.

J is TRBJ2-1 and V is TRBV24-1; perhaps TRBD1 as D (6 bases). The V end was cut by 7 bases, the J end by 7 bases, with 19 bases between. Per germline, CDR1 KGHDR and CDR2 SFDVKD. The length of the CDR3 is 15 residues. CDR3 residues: CATRDTGSLGNEQFF. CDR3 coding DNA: TGTGCCACCAGAGATACAGGGTCCCTTGGGAATGAGCAGTTCTTC.

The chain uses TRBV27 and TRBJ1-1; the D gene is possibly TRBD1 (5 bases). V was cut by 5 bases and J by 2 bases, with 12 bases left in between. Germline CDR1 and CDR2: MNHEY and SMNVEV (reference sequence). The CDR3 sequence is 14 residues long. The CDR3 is CASSAQTENTEAFF. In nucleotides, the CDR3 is TGTGCCAGCAGTGCTCAGACAGAAAACACTGAAGCTTTCTTT.

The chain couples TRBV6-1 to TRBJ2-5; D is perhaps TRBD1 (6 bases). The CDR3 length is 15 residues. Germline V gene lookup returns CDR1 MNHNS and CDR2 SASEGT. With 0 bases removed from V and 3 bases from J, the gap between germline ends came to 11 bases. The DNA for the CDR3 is TGTGCCAGCAGTGAAGCGACGGGGACAAAAGAGACCCAGTACTTC. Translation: CASSEATGTKETQYF.

The CDR3 nucleotides read TGCGCCACTACACTCCACCGGGACAGGCCTCCCAATGAGCAGTTCTTC. It translates to CATTLHRDRPPNEQFF. V and J are TRBV5-1 and TRBJ2-1; 8 bases align to TRBD1. The CDR3 spans 16 residues. Germline CDR1 is SGHRS and CDR2 is YFSETQ. The J segment lost 6 bases and the V segment lost 9 bases, leaving 17 bases of the junction unmatched.

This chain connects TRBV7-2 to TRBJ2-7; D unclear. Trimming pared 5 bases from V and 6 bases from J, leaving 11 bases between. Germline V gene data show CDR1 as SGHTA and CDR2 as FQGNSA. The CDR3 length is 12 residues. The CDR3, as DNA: TGTGCCAGCAGCCTAGACACCTCCGAGCAGTACTTC. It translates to CASSLDTSEQYF.

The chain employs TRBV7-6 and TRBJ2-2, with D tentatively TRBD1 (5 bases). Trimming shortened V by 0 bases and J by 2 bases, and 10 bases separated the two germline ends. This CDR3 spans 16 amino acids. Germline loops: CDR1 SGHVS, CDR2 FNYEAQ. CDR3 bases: TGTGCCAGCAGCTTAGCGGGGCAGGCCAACACCGGGGAGCTGTTTTTT. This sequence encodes CASSLAGQANTGELFF.

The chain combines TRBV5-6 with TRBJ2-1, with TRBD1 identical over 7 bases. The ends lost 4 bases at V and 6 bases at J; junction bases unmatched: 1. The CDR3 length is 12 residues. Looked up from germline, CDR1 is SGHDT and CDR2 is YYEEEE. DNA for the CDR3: TGTGCCAGCAGCCCAGGGGGCAATGAGCAGTTCTTC. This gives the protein CASSPGGNEQFF.

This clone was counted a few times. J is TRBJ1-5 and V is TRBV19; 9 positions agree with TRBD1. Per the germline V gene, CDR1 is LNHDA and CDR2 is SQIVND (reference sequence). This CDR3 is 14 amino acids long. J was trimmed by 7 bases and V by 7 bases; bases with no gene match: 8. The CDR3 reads CASTKQGAGQPQHF. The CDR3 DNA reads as TGTGCCAGTACCAAACAGGGGGCGGGACAGCCCCAGCATTTT.

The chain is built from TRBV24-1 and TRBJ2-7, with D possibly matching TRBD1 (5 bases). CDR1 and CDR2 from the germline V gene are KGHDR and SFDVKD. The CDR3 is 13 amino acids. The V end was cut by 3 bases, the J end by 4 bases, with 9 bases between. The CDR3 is CATSDGATYEQYF. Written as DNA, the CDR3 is TGTGCCACCAGTGATGGGGCGACTTACGAGCAGTACTTC.

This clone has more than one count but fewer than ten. This chain's CDR3 is CASSPGGSGVPYEQYF. Here the CDR3 DNA reads TGTGCCAGCAGCCCCGGGGGTAGCGGGGTCCCCTACGAGCAGTACTTC. The J gene is TRBJ2-7, the V gene TRBV5-4, with 8 positions matching TRBD2. The CDR3 has 16 amino acids. Per the germline V gene, CDR1 is SGHNT and CDR2 is YYREEE (reference sequence). J lost 2 bases, V lost 4 bases, and 11 bases had no gene match.

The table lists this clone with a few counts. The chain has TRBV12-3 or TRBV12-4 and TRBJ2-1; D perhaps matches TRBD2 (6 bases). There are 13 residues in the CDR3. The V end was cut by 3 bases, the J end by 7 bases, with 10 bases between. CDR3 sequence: CASSFPGRNEQFF. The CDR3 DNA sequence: TGTGCCAGCAGTTTCCCGGGGAGGAATGAGCAGTTCTTC.

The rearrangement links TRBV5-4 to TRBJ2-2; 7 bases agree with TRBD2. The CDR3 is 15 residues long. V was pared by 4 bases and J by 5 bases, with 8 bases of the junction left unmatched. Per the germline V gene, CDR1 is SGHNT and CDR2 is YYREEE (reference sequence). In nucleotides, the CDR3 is TGTGCCAGCAGCAAAACAGTGGGAGGGACCGGGGAGCTGTTTTTT. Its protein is CASSKTVGGTGELFF.

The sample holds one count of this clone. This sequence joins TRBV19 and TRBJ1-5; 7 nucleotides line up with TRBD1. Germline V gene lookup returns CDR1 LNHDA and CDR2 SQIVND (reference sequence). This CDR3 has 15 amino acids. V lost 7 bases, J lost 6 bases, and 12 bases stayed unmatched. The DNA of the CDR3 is TGTGCCAGTATCCCTTCCAGGGGGTCGGGTCAGCCCCAGCATTTT. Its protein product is CASIPSRGSGQPQHF.

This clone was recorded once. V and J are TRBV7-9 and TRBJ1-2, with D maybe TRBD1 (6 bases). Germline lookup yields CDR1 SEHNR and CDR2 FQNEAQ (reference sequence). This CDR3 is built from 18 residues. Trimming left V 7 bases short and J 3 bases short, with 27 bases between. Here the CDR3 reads CASTFSSKLRDTYYGYTF. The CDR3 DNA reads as TGTGCCAGCACCTTCTCCTCGAAGCTCCGGGACACGTACTATGGCTACACCTTC.

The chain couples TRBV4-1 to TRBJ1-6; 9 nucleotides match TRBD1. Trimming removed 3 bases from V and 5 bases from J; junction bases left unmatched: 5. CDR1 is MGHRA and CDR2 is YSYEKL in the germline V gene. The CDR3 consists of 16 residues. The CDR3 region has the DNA TGCGCCAGCAGCCAGGGGACAGGGTTTCATAATTCACCCCTCCACTTT. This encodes CASSQGTGFHNSPLHF.

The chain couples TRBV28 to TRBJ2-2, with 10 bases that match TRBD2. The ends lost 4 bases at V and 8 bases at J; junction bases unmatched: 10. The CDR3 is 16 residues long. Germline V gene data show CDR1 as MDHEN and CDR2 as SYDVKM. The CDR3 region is CASSSPGLALGGELFF. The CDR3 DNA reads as TGTGCCAGCAGTTCGCCGGGACTAGCGCTCGGGGGGGAGCTGTTTTTT.

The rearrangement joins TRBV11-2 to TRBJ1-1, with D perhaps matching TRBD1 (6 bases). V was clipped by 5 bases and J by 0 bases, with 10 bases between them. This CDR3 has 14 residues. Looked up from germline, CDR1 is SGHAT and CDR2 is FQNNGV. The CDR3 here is CASSTNRVNTEAFF. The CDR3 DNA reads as TGTGCCAGCAGCACGAACAGGGTGAACACTGAAGCTTTCTTT.

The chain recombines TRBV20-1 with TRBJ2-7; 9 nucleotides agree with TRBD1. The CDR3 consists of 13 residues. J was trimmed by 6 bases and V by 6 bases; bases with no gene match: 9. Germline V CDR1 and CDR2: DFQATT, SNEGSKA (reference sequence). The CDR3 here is CSASGDRGFEQYF. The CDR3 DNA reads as TGCAGTGCCAGTGGCGACAGGGGGTTCGAGCAGTACTTC.

CDR3 sequence (DNA): TGTGCCAGCAGCCCAGGGGCTTTCCAAGAGACCCAGTACTTC. It encodes CASSPGAFQETQYF. The chain joins TRBV11-2 to TRBJ2-5; D perhaps matches TRBD1 (6 bases). The V gene lost 5 bases and the J gene lost 1 base, with 11 bases spanning the gap. The V gene's germline CDR1 is SGHAT and CDR2 FQNNGV. This CDR3 is 14 amino acids long. Combining the CDR3 with reference TRBV11-2 and TRBJ2-5 gives the whole variable domain EAGVAQSPRYKIIEKRQSVAFWCNPISGHATLYWYQQILGQGPKLLIQFQNNGVVDDSQLPKDRFSAERLKGVDSTLKIQPAKLEDSAVYLCASSPGAFQETQYFGPGTRLLVL.

CDR3 sequence reads: CASSVRLAMDTQYF. Here the CDR3 DNA reads TGTGCCAGCAGTGTCAGACTAGCGATGGATACGCAGTATTTT. This chain uses TRBV27 with TRBJ2-3; 8 bases map to TRBD2. Germline assignment: CDR1 MNHEY and CDR2 SMNVEV (reference sequence). CDR3 length: 14 amino acids. The V gene end was trimmed by 5 bases and the J gene end by 6 bases; junction bases not matched to a gene: 7.

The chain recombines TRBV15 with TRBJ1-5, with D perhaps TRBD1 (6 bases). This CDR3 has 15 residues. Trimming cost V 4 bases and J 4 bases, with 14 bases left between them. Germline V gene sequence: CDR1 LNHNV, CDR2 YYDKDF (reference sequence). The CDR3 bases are TGTGCCACCAGCACAGGGACAAGAGAGAATCAGCCCCAGCATTTT. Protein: CATSTGTRENQPQHF.

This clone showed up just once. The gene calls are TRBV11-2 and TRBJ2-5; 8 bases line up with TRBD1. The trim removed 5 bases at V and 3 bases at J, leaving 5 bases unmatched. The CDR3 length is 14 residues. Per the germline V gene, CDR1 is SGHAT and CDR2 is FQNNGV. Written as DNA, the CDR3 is TGTGCCAGCAGCAACTACAGGGGGAAAGAGACCCAGTACTTC. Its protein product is CASSNYRGKETQYF.

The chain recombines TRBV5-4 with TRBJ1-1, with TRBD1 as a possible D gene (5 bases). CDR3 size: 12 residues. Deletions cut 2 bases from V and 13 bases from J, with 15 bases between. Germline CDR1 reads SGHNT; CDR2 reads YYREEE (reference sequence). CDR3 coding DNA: TGTGCCAGCAGCTTCGGTAGCCGGGGGTTTTTCTTT. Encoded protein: CASSFGSRGFFF.